This passage covers 4 T cell receptor beta chains from one sample sequenced in a study of CD8 T cells in ankylosing spondylitis. TCRdb re-derived calls from the 5' RACE reads in MiXCR, one entry per CDR3 protein. The table has about 240,000 distinct CDR3 sequences, about 11% seen once. The sequencing input was blood, either unsorted or a sorted T cell fraction (not recorded which). These receptors originate from a male donor with ankylosing spondylitis or in good health (not recorded which).

The V gene is TRBV20-1, the J gene TRBJ2-5, with a possible D match to TRBD1 (5 bases). CDR3 length: 14 residues. Germline loops: CDR1 DFQATT, CDR2 SNEGSKA (reference sequence). The germline V and J ends were trimmed by 7 bases and 7 bases, with 22 bases remaining between them. This CDR3 reads CSVPATGQGTTQYF. The CDR3 bases are TGCAGTGTTCCGGCGACTGGCCAGGGAACGACCCAGTACTTC.

This clonotype was seen ten or more times. V and J are TRBV5-1 and TRBJ2-7, with D maybe TRBD2 (5 bases). Germline V gene data show CDR1 as SGHRS and CDR2 as YFSETQ. The CDR3 is made up of 13 amino acids. V lost 0 bases and J 4 bases, leaving 8 bases between the germline ends. CDR3 amino acids: CASSLEGLYEQYF. As DNA, the CDR3 is TGCGCCAGCAGCTTGGAAGGACTTTACGAGCAGTACTTC.

In this sample, this clonotype turned up a few times. Since a much larger clone is just one base distant, this may be a read error. The chain is built from TRBV10-3 and TRBJ2-2, with D possibly being TRBD1 or TRBD2 (5 bases each). Per germline, CDR1 ENHRY and CDR2 SYGVKD. Trimming removed 4 bases from V and 6 bases from J, with 6 bases in between. This CDR3 contains 12 residues. CDR3 region: CAISGGAGELFF. Here the CDR3 DNA reads TGTGCCATCAGTGGAGGGGCCGGGGAGCTGTTTTTT.

In its sample, this clonotype was seen a few times. This rearrangement joins TRBV7-6 to TRBJ2-3; 7 nucleotides agree with TRBD2. The CDR3 length is 15 residues. The V and J ends lost 3 bases and 0 bases, in that order; junction bases with no gene match: 3. Germline-derived CDR1 and CDR2 are SGHVS and FNYEAQ. CDR3 DNA sequence: TGTGCCAGCAGCTTGTTTAGCGGGAGCACAGATACGCAGTATTTT. It yields the protein CASSLFSGSTDTQYF.